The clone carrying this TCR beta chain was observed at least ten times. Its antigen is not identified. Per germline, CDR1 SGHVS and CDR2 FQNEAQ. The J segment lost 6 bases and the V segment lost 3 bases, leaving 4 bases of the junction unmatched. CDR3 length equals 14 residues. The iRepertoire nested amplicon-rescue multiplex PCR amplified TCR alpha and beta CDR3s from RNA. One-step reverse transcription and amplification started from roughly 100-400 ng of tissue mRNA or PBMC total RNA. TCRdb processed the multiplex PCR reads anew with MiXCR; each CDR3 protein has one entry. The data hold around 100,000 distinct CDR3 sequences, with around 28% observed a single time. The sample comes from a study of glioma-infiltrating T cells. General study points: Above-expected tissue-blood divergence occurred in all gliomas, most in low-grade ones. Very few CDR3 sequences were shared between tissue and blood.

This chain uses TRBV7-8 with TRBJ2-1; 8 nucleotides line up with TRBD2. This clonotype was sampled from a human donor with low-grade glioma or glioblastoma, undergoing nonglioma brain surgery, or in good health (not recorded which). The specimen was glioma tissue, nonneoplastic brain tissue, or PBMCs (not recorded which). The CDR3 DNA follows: TGTGCCAGCAGCTTCGTTGCGGGGGGCAATGAGCAGTTCTTC. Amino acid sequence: CASSFVAGGNEQFF.